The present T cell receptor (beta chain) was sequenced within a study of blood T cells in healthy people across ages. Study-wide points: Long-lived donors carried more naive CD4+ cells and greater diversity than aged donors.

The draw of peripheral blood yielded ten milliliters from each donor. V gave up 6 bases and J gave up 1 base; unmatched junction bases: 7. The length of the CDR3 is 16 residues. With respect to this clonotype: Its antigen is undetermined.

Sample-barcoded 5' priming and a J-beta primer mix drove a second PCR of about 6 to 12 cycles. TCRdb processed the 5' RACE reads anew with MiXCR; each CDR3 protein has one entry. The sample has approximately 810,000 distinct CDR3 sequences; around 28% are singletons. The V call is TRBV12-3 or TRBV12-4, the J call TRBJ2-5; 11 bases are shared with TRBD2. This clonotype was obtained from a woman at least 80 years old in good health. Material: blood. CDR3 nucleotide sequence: TGTGCCAGCAGGCCCGGGACTAGCGGCCCCCAAGAGACCCAGTACTTC. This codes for CASRPGTSGPQETQYF.